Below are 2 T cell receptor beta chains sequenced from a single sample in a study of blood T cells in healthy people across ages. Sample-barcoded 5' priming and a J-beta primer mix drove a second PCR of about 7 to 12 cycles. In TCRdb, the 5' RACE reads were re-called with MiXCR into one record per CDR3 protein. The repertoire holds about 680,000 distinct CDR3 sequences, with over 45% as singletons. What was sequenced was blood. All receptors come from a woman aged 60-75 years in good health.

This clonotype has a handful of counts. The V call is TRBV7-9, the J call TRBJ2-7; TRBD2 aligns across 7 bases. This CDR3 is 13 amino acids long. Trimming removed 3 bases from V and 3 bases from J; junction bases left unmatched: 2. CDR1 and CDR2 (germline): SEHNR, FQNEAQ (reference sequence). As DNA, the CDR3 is TGTGCCAGCAGCTTTGGACTAGTCTACGAGCAGTACTTC. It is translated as CASSFGLVYEQYF. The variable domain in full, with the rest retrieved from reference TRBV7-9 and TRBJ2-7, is DTGVSQNPRHKITKRGQNVTFRCDPISEHNRLYWYRQTLGQGPEFLTYFQNEAQLEKSRLLSDRFSAERPKGSFSTLEIQRTEQGDSAMYLCASSFGLVYEQYFGPGTRLTVT.

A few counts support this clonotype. This chain's CDR3 is CASSPLPKGTHEQYF. CDR3 nucleotides: TGTGCCAGCTCACCACTACCGAAGGGGACCCACGAGCAGTACTTC. The chain joins TRBV18 to TRBJ2-5; D may match TRBD1 or TRBD2 (5 bases each). The DNA end is more similar to TRBJ2-7, so the J call may be wrong. This CDR3 is 15 amino acids long. Germline lookup yields CDR1 KGHSH and CDR2 LQKENI.